The 27 T cell receptor beta chains below come from one sample, sequenced in a study of T cells in localized non-small cell lung cancer. Clones were read by immunoSEQ multiplex PCR, and TCRdb kept only the in-frame ones, dropping some. Found here are over 1,500 clones, 22% of them singletons; the top ten hold over 20%. The sample was normal lung tissue next to the tumor, taken before any cancer treatment. The receptors come from a woman aged 35 to 70 with stage I lung adenocarcinoma.

By sample fraction, this clone is large. The chain has TRBV5-1 and TRBJ2-7, with 9 positions matching TRBD2. CDR3 length equals 15 residues. V lost 3 bases to trimming and J lost 1 base; unmatched junction nucleotides: 5. Germline V gives CDR1 SGHRS, CDR2 YFSETQ. The CDR3 nucleotides are TGCGCCAGCAGCTCCGGGACTAGCCGATCCTACGAGCAGTACTTC. Its translation is CASSSGTSRSYEQYF.

The genes are TRBV23-1 and TRBJ2-2; 9 nucleotides align to TRBD2. TRBV23-1 is an ORF, with its function uncertain. The CDR3 extends over 19 amino acids. The V and J ends lost 6 bases and 5 bases, in that order; junction bases with no gene match: 19. CDR3 sequence reads: CASSHPLTGLAIETGELFF. CDR3 nucleotides: TGCGCCAGCAGCCATCCCCTCACCGGACTAGCGATCGAAACCGGGGAGCTGTTTTTT.

Note on this clone: A read error may produce the germline difference seen at one junction end. This sequence joins TRBV15 and TRBJ2-7; 10 bases are shared with TRBD2. The CDR3 is made up of 15 amino acids. The germline V gene encodes CDR1 LNHNV and CDR2 YYDKDF (reference sequence). CDR3 protein: CASSLEGLADYEQYF. CDR3 sequence (DNA): TGTGCCAGCAGCTTAGAAGGACTAGCGGACTACGAGCAGTACTTC. The full variable domain, with the rest looked up from reference TRBV15 and TRBJ2-7, is DAMVIQNPRYQVTQFGKPVTLSCSQTLNHNVMYWYQQKSSQAPKLLFHYYDKDFNNEADTPDNFQSRRPNTSFCFLDIRSPGLGDTAMYLCASSLEGLADYEQYFGPGTRLTVT.

The chain joins TRBV15 to TRBJ2-1; no firm D call. The CDR3 runs to 14 residues. V dropped 0 bases and J dropped 10 bases, with 13 bases sitting between them. Germline V lookup: CDR1 LNHNV, CDR2 YYDKDF (reference sequence). CDR3 residues: CATSRDLGSGEQFF. In DNA form, the CDR3 reads TGTGCCACCAGCAGAGATCTGGGGTCGGGCGAGCAGTTCTTC. The whole variable domain, remainder taken from reference TRBV15 and TRBJ2-1, is DAMVIQNPRYQVTQFGKPVTLSCSQTLNHNVMYWYQQKSSQAPKLLFHYYDKDFNNEADTPDNFQSRRPNTSFCFLDIRSPGLGDTAMYLCATSRDLGSGEQFFGPGTRLTVL.

V gene TRBV5-1 combines with J gene TRBJ1-6; a weak D match, TRBD1 (5 bases). CDR1 is SGHRS, CDR2 YFSETQ, per germline. Trimming removed 3 bases at V and 8 bases at J, with 15 bases between. This CDR3 is 15 amino acids long. CDR3 residues: CASSYGTAGDSPLHF. CDR3 in DNA: TGCGCCAGCAGCTACGGGACCGCGGGGGATTCACCCCTCCACTTT.

Judged by abundance, this clone is medium-sized. This rearrangement joins TRBV6-8 to TRBJ2-2; no clear D. This CDR3 spans 14 amino acids. Germline CDR1 and CDR2: MNHGY and SAAAGT. V gave up 0 bases and J gave up 2 bases, with 4 bases separating them. The CDR3 sequence is CASSYSDNTGELFF. As DNA, the CDR3 is TGTGCCAGCAGTTACTCGGACAACACCGGGGAGCTGTTTTTT.

This rearrangement joins TRBV11-3 to TRBJ2-3; D is unclear. Between the trimmed V and J ends, which lost 5 bases and 6 bases, there was a span of 15 bases. The CDR3 is made up of 14 amino acids. Germline V gene sequence: CDR1 SGHNT, CDR2 YENEEA. The CDR3 loop is CASSQGLVGDTQYF. In DNA, the CDR3 is TGTGCCAGCAGCCAAGGTTTGGTGGGGGATACGCAGTATTTT.

V gene TRBV19 combines with J gene TRBJ2-1; D possibly corresponds to TRBD2 (6 bases). V shed 5 bases and J shed 5 bases, with 16 bases lying between them. The CDR3 totals 15 residues. Germline V gene sequence: CDR1 LNHDA, CDR2 SQIVND (reference sequence). As DNA, the CDR3 is TGTGCCAGTAGTTCCCATCGACTAGAGGACAATGAGCAGTTCTTC. Translated: CASSSHRLEDNEQFF.

This clone was seen a few times. The V call is TRBV9, the J call TRBJ1-2; TRBD1 matches 8 bases. Germline trimming cut 5 bases from V and 8 bases from J; bases unmatched to any gene: 8. The germline gives CDR1 SGDLS, CDR2 YYNGEE. This CDR3 is 13 amino acids long. In DNA, the CDR3 is TGTGCCAGCAGTGCAAGGACAGGGAGCGGCTACACCTTC. It translates to CASSARTGSGYTF.

By proportion, this clone is medium-sized. J is TRBJ2-5 and V is TRBV9, with D tentatively TRBD1 or TRBD2 (6 bases each). CDR3 length: 15 residues. V was pared by 2 bases and J by 5 bases, with 16 bases between. Germline V gene lookup returns CDR1 SGDLS and CDR2 YYNGEE. The CDR3 reads CASSVGGRYEETQYF. The CDR3 DNA reads as TGTGCCAGCAGCGTTGGGGGGCGGTATGAGGAGACCCAGTACTTC. Variable domain in full (rest from reference TRBV9 and TRBJ2-5): DSGVTQTPKHLITATGQRVTLRCSPRSGDLSVYWYQQSLDQGLQFLIQYYNGEERAKGNILERFSAQQFPDLHSELNLSSLELGDSALYFCASSVGGRYEETQYFGPGTRLLVL.

The chain carries TRBV19 and TRBJ2-1; 8 positions agree with TRBD2. Germline loops: CDR1 LNHDA, CDR2 SQIVND (reference sequence). The CDR3 sequence is 18 residues long. V shed 7 bases and J 9 bases; nucleotides not matched to a gene: 23. The CDR3 is CASKLVGQVGGGSPEQFF. The CDR3 DNA is TGTGCCAGTAAACTGGTGGGGCAAGTGGGCGGGGGGAGTCCTGAGCAGTTCTTC.

The CDR3 DNA reads as TGTGCCAGTAGTATAGGAGGTCCCGGGGAGCTGTTTTTT. Translation gives CASSIGGPGELFF. The chain recombines TRBV19 with TRBJ2-2; no clear D gene. This CDR3 comprises 13 residues. V dropped 1 base and J dropped 6 bases, with 6 bases sitting between them. The germline V gene has CDR1 LNHDA and CDR2 SQIVND (reference sequence).

The chain has TRBV6-8 and TRBJ2-5; no definite D call. The V and J ends lost 5 bases and 2 bases respectively, with 12 bases between them. This CDR3 has 14 residues. Germline values: CDR1 MNHGY, CDR2 SAAAGT. CDR3: CASSLGAEQETQYF. The CDR3 coding sequence is TGTGCCAGCAGTCTGGGTGCGGAACAAGAGACCCAGTACTTC.

The chain carries TRBV30 and TRBJ2-1; maybe TRBD2 (6 bases). This CDR3 is built from 15 residues. V was trimmed by 3 bases and J by 5 bases, leaving 17 bases between them. Germline CDR1 is GTSNPN and CDR2 is SVGIG (reference sequence). The CDR3 loop reads CAWRALAPLNNEQFF. The CDR3 nucleotides read TGTGCCTGGAGGGCACTAGCTCCACTAAACAATGAGCAGTTCTTC.

This clone was counted only a few times. The V and J genes are TRBV9 and TRBJ1-2, with no clear D. Germline V gene sequence: CDR1 SGDLS, CDR2 YYNGEE. The CDR3 runs 14 residues. Trimming pared 5 bases from V and 4 bases from J, leaving 15 bases between. As DNA, the CDR3 is TGTGCCAGCAGTGAGGCAGCCTATTTCTATGGCTACACCTTC. Protein: CASSEAAYFYGYTF. Complete variable domain (other parts from reference TRBV9 and TRBJ1-2): DSGVTQTPKHLITATGQRVTLRCSPRSGDLSVYWYQQSLDQGLQFLIQYYNGEERAKGNILERFSAQQFPDLHSELNLSSLELGDSALYFCASSEAAYFYGYTFGSGTRLTVV.

This clone was detected only a few times. The gene calls are TRBV27 and TRBJ2-7, with TRBD2 matching 7 bases. CDR3 size: 15 residues. Losses at the gene ends were 4 bases for V and 4 bases for J; bases not matched to a gene: 10. Germline V gene data show CDR1 as MNHEY and CDR2 as SMNVEV (reference sequence). The CDR3 coding sequence is TGTGCCAGCAGTTCCCGCTCCGGGGGGAGGTACGAGCAGTACTTC. Its translation is CASSSRSGGRYEQYF.

Sample share makes this clone medium-sized. This chain uses TRBV14 with TRBJ1-1; D is undetermined. The germline V and J ends were trimmed by 3 bases and 11 bases, with 10 bases remaining between them. The V gene's germline CDR1 is SGHDN and CDR2 FVKESK. The length of the CDR3 is 11 residues. The CDR3 sequence: CASSHASGAFF. CDR3 in DNA: TGTGCCAGCAGCCATGCCAGTGGGGCTTTCTTT.

By share, this clone ranks as medium-sized. This chain joins TRBV11-3 and TRBJ2-1; 12 bases align to TRBD2. The CDR3 has 15 residues. Per the germline V gene, CDR1 is SGHNT and CDR2 is YENEEA. The V gene end was trimmed by 2 bases and the J gene end by 6 bases; junction bases not matched to a gene: 2. CDR3 residues: CASSLLAGGPNEQFF. The CDR3 nucleotides are TGTGCCAGCAGCTTACTAGCGGGGGGGCCCAATGAGCAGTTCTTC.

Only a few counts were recorded for this clone. The V and J genes are TRBV14 and TRBJ1-3; D gene uncertain. CDR3 length equals 15 residues. Germline V gene data show CDR1 as SGHDN and CDR2 as FVKESK. Trimming stripped 6 bases from V and 0 bases from J, with 12 bases between. The CDR3 spells CASRANLISGNTIYF. CDR3 DNA sequence: TGTGCCAGCAGGGCGAATCTGATCTCTGGAAACACCATATATTTT.

Only a few counts were recorded for this clone. The chain recombines TRBV1 with TRBJ2-1; the table calls TRBD2, which could not be checked here. TRBV1 represents a pseudogene. The CDR3 loop spans 16 amino acids. CDR3 bases: TGCGCCAGCAGCCAAGTCGGGGGAGGCCCCTACAATGAGCAGTTCTTC. Translating it yields CASSQVGGGPYNEQFF.

The chain employs TRBV19 and TRBJ1-5; D gene uncertain. Looked up from germline, CDR1 is LNHDA and CDR2 is SQIVND (reference sequence). V was trimmed by 3 bases and J by 0 bases, leaving 12 bases between them. The CDR3 is made up of 16 amino acids. Here the CDR3 reads CASSMKGSYSNQPQHF. Written as DNA, the CDR3 is TGTGCCAGTAGTATGAAAGGGAGTTATAGCAATCAGCCCCAGCATTTT. Full variable domain (remainder filled in from reference TRBV19 and TRBJ1-5): DGGITQSPKYLFRKEGQNVTLSCEQNLNHDAMYWYRQDPGQGLRLIYYSQIVNDFQKGDIAEGYSVSREKKESFPLTVTSAQKNPTAFYLCASSMKGSYSNQPQHFGDGTRLSIL.

In its sample, this clone was seen a few times. The rearrangement joins TRBV11-3 to TRBJ2-7, with TRBD2 matching over 8 bases. This CDR3 spans 14 amino acids. CDR1 is SGHNT and CDR2 is YENEEA in the germline V gene. Germline trimming cut 5 bases from V and 2 bases from J; bases unmatched to any gene: 5. This CDR3 reads CASSRRGVAYEQYF. The CDR3, as DNA: TGTGCCAGCAGCAGGCGGGGGGTCGCCTACGAGCAGTACTTC.

In its sample, this clone was seen a few times. The chain recombines TRBV11-3 with TRBJ1-4, with D possibly matching TRBD1 (5 bases). This CDR3 contains 16 residues. V was clipped by 6 bases and J by 4 bases, with 18 bases between them. Germline CDR1 reads SGHNT; CDR2 reads YENEEA. The chain's CDR3 is CASSPTSGLRNEKLFF. The CDR3 nucleotides read TGTGCCAGCAGTCCAACCTCGGGACTACGTAATGAAAAACTGTTTTTT.

V usage is TRBV6-8 and J usage is TRBJ1-2; D possibly corresponds to TRBD1 (5 bases). From germline, CDR1 is MNHGY and CDR2 SAAAGT. The V end lost 3 bases, the J end lost 6 bases, and 11 bases lay between the germline ends. The CDR3 totals 13 residues. CDR3 bases: TGTGCCAGCAGTTATTCAGGGATCGATGGCTACACCTTC. It translates to CASSYSGIDGYTF.

This clone has only a few counts. DNA of the CDR3: TGTGCCACGGGGGCCTACTACGAGCAGTACTTC. Translated, it gives CATGAYYEQYF. V is TRBV19 and J is TRBJ2-7; D tentatively reads TRBD1 or TRBD2 (6 bases each). CDR1 and CDR2 (germline): LNHDA, SQIVND (reference sequence). The ends were cut back, 10 bases at V and 3 bases at J, with 10 bases in the middle. The CDR3 totals 11 residues.

In this sample, this clone turned up a few times. The chain employs TRBV11-3 and TRBJ1-2; 7 positions match TRBD1. V lost 3 bases to trimming and J lost 9 bases; unmatched junction nucleotides: 10. Germline-derived CDR1 and CDR2 are SGHNT and YENEEA. The CDR3 totals 14 residues. The DNA of the CDR3 is TGTGCCAGCAGCTTGAGACAGGGCTATTTACGCTACACCTTC. The encoded protein is CASSLRQGYLRYTF.

Here the CDR3 DNA reads TGTGCCTGGAGTCACGGGGGGGACACTGAAGCTTTCTTT. Amino acids: CAWSHGGDTEAFF. The gene calls are TRBV30 and TRBJ1-1; D is perhaps TRBD1 (5 bases). V was trimmed by 2 bases and J by 3 bases, leaving 10 bases between them. Germline V gene lookup returns CDR1 GTSNPN and CDR2 SVGIG (reference sequence). CDR3 length equals 13 residues.